These 19 T cell receptor beta chains came from one sample sequenced in a study of beta chain features in type 1 diabetes. Study conclusions and caveats: All four CD4+ subsets of Type 1 diabetes patients contained TCRB CDR3s that were moderately but significantly shorter.

As every portion of the isolated RNA was reverse transcribed, the sequencing read expressed TCRB transcripts. Measured with immunoSEQ multiplex PCR; TCRdb has only the in-frame clones, and not every one. The data contain fewer than 450,000 clones, roughly 13% of them singletons. These TCRs' antigens remain unknown. The source material was naive CD4+ T cells from blood. The origin of the receptors is a woman between 18 and 29 years old with type 1 diabetes.

V usage is TRBV4-2 and J usage is TRBJ2-3; 8 nucleotides match TRBD2. Germline V gene data show CDR1 as LGHNA and CDR2 as YNFKEQ. The CDR3 is made up of 16 amino acids. Trimming at V came to 0 bases and at J to 5 bases, leaving 7 bases not matched to a gene. The DNA of the CDR3 is TGTGCCAGCAGCCAAGACCCAGCGGGAGAGGAAGATACGCAGTATTTT. It yields the protein CASSQDPAGEEDTQYF.

This clone occurred a few times. The chain combines TRBV5-1 with TRBJ2-1, with TRBD2 identical over 9 bases. The length of the CDR3 is 15 residues. V lost 2 bases, J lost 3 bases, and 3 bases stayed unmatched. Germline V gives CDR1 SGHRS, CDR2 YFSETQ. In nucleotides, the CDR3 is TGCGCCAGCAGCTTTCTAGCGGGAAACTACAATGAGCAGTTCTTC. This encodes CASSFLAGNYNEQFF. Using reference TRBV5-1 and TRBJ2-1 for the parts outside the CDR3, the full variable domain is KAGVTQTPRYLIKTRGQQVTLSCSPISGHRSVSWYQQTPGQGLQFLFEYFSETQRNKGNFPGRFSGRQFSNSRSEMNVSTLELGDSALYLCASSFLAGNYNEQFFGPGTRLTVL.

This clone was observed a few times. The chain combines TRBV27 with TRBJ2-3, with D perhaps TRBD1 (6 bases). The CDR3 totals 15 residues. V was pared by 5 bases and J by 2 bases, with 14 bases between. Looked up from germline, CDR1 is MNHEY and CDR2 is SMNVEV (reference sequence). The CDR3 bases are TGTGCCAGCAGTCCAAGGGACACTATCACAGATACGCAGTATTTT. Encoded protein: CASSPRDTITDTQYF.

This clone showed up just a few times. This sequence joins TRBV4-1 and TRBJ2-2; TRBD2 is a possible D gene (6 bases). V lost 1 base and J 5 bases, leaving 11 bases between the germline ends. CDR3 length: 15 amino acids. Germline assignment: CDR1 MGHRA and CDR2 YSYEKL. This CDR3 reads CASSQGGLRTGELFF. The CDR3 DNA sequence: TGCGCCAGCAGCCAAGGGGGACTGCGGACCGGGGAGCTGTTTTTT.

The rearrangement joins TRBV18 to TRBJ1-2, with TRBD1 identical over 7 bases. Germline CDR1 and CDR2: KGHSH and LQKENI. The V segment lost 6 bases and the J segment 3 bases; nucleotides outside the gene matches: 4. The CDR3 has 13 residues. CDR3 residues: CASSRDSDYGYTF. The CDR3 DNA follows: TGTGCCAGCTCGCGGGACAGCGACTATGGCTACACCTTC.

This clone appeared a few times. Other DNA variants within this sample encode the same CDR3. The J gene is TRBJ2-1, the V gene TRBV28, with D unclear. The length of the CDR3 is 12 residues. Trimming left V 6 bases short and J 0 bases short, with 3 bases between. In germline, CDR1 is MDHEN, CDR2 SYDVKM. The CDR3 loop reads CASSLSYNEQFF. The CDR3 region has the DNA TGTGCCAGCAGCCTCTCCTACAATGAGCAGTTCTTC.

V is TRBV7-6 and J is TRBJ2-5; possibly TRBD1 for D (6 bases). V lost 4 bases and J 7 bases, leaving 16 bases between the germline ends. The V gene's germline CDR1 is SGHVS and CDR2 FNYEAQ. The CDR3 length is 14 residues. CDR3 DNA: TGTGCCAGCAGCTCTACAGGGTCCTCGGGGACCCAGTACTTC. Its translation is CASSSTGSSGTQYF.

This clone was seen a handful of times. The rearrangement links TRBV7-9 to TRBJ2-3; the match to TRBD1 covers 7 bases. Per germline, CDR1 SEHNR and CDR2 FQNEAQ (reference sequence). The CDR3 sequence is 16 residues long. V was pared by 2 bases and J by 4 bases, with 9 bases of the junction left unmatched. The CDR3 loop is CASSLTRDSSADTQYF. The CDR3 DNA follows: TGTGCCAGCAGCTTAACTCGGGACAGTAGCGCAGATACGCAGTATTTT. Full variable domain (rest looked up from reference TRBV7-9 and TRBJ2-3): DTGVSQNPRHKITKRGQNVTFRCDPISEHNRLYWYRQTLGQGPEFLTYFQNEAQLEKSRLLSDRFSAERPKGSFSTLEIQRTEQGDSAMYLCASSLTRDSSADTQYFGPGTRLTVL.

The chain recombines TRBV7-9 with TRBJ2-1; maybe TRBD2 (6 bases). Germline V gene lookup returns CDR1 SEHNR and CDR2 FQNEAQ (reference sequence). Deletions cut 2 bases from V and 4 bases from J, with 12 bases between. The CDR3 extends over 15 amino acids. CDR3 bases: TGTGCCAGCAGCTTACGGGGCGCGGGGTACAATGAGCAGTTCTTC. Translation gives CASSLRGAGYNEQFF.

In its sample, this clone was seen a few times. This rearrangement joins TRBV7-2 to TRBJ2-1; possible D gene TRBD2, 5 bases. Germline CDR1 reads SGHTA; CDR2 reads FQGNSA. The V gene lost 1 base and the J gene lost 12 bases, with 16 bases spanning the gap. The CDR3 totals 14 residues. The CDR3 spells CASSLVVFLGGQFF. CDR3 sequence (DNA): TGTGCCAGCAGCTTAGTCGTGTTTCTCGGAGGGCAGTTCTTC.

The rearrangement links TRBV6-1 to TRBJ2-3; no clear D. V was shortened by 7 bases and J by 7 bases, with 12 bases between the two germline ends. The CDR3 has 12 residues. Germline-derived CDR1 and CDR2 are MNHNS and SASEGT. CDR3 amino acids: CASTTTGNTQYF. The CDR3 coding sequence is TGTGCCAGCACCACGACTGGTAATACGCAGTATTTT.

The chain is built from TRBV18 and TRBJ1-5; 8 bases map to TRBD1. The CDR3 covers 15 residues. Trimming removed 4 bases from V and 5 bases from J; junction bases left unmatched: 7. The V gene's germline CDR1 is KGHSH and CDR2 LQKENI. As DNA, the CDR3 is TGTGCCAGCTCACTCGGACAGGGCCAGGATCAGCCCCAGCATTTT. This gives the protein CASSLGQGQDQPQHF.

The chain uses TRBV5-5 and TRBJ2-1; 8 positions agree with TRBD1. Germline V gene data show CDR1 as SGHKS and CDR2 as YYEKEE (reference sequence). The CDR3 totals 14 residues. With 7 bases clipped from V and 6 bases from J, the junction kept 9 bases outside the gene matches. For the CDR3, the DNA is TGTGCCAGCCTGCCGGGACAGGCACCCAATGAGCAGTTCTTC. It is translated as CASLPGQAPNEQFF.

This clone was counted only a few times. The chain has TRBV5-1 and TRBJ2-7; maybe TRBD1 (5 bases). Trimming stripped 4 bases from V and 0 bases from J, with 11 bases between. The CDR3 sequence is 14 residues long. The germline V gene has CDR1 SGHRS and CDR2 YFSETQ. The CDR3 DNA reads TGCGCCAGCAGCAAATCTGGGGCCTCCTACGAGCAGTACTTC. Amino acid sequence: CASSKSGASYEQYF.

The chain carries TRBV30 and TRBJ1-5; D possibly corresponds to TRBD1 (6 bases). Germline-derived CDR1 and CDR2 are GTSNPN and SVGIG (reference sequence). CDR3 length equals 15 residues. V was cut by 4 bases and J by 6 bases, with 19 bases left in between. In DNA, the CDR3 is TGTGCCTGGACCCCCCGCAACAGGGTGGGTCAGCCCCAGCATTTT. Protein sequence: CAWTPRNRVGQPQHF.

This clone was observed a few times. This sequence joins TRBV9 and TRBJ2-3; no definite D call. V shed 1 base and J shed 2 bases, with 8 bases lying between them. Germline values: CDR1 SGDLS, CDR2 YYNGEE. This CDR3 region has 14 residues. Here the CDR3 DNA reads TGTGCCAGCAGCGTACCCGACACCACAGATACGCAGTATTTT. Protein: CASSVPDTTDTQYF.

V is TRBV9 and J is TRBJ2-5, with 7 positions matching TRBD2. The CDR3 is 16 amino acids. The ends lost 2 bases at V and 5 bases at J; junction bases unmatched: 12. Germline V gives CDR1 SGDLS, CDR2 YYNGEE. Written as DNA, the CDR3 is TGTGCCAGCAGCGTGGGGGGGACCCCAGAGGAGGAGACCCAGTACTTC. As protein: CASSVGGTPEEETQYF.

This clone was observed a handful of times. This chain uses TRBV30 with TRBJ1-2; possibly TRBD1 for D (5 bases). The germline gives CDR1 GTSNPN, CDR2 SVGIG (reference sequence). The germline V and J ends were trimmed by 3 bases and 8 bases, with 16 bases remaining between them. The CDR3 is made up of 13 amino acids. The DNA for the CDR3 is TGTGCCTGGAGCCGGGCCTTTACAGGCGGCTACACCTTC. Its translation is CAWSRAFTGGYTF.

This clone was counted between two and nine times. The V and J genes are TRBV29-1 and TRBJ2-1, with a weak D call TRBD2 (6 bases). The germline V and J ends were trimmed by 8 bases and 6 bases, with 14 bases remaining between them. The CDR3 is made up of 12 amino acids. The germline gives CDR1 SQVTM, CDR2 ANQGSEA. CDR3: CSSVGGGNEQFF. Here the CDR3 DNA reads TGCAGCTCTGTTGGGGGAGGCAATGAGCAGTTCTTC.